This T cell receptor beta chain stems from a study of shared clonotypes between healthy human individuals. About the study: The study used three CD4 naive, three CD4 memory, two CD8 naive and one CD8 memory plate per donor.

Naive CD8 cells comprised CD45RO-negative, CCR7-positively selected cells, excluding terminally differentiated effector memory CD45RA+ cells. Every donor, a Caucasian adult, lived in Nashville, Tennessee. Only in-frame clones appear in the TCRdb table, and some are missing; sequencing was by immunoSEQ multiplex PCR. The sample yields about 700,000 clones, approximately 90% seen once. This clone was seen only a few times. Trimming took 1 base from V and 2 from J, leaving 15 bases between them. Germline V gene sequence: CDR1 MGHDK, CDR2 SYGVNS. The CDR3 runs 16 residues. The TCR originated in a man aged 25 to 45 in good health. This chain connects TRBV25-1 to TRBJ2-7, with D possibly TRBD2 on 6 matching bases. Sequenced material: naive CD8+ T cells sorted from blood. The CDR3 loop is CASSEFGGESAYEQYF. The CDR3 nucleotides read TGTGCCAGCAGTGAATTCGGGGGAGAGTCAGCCTACGAGCAGTACTTC.